These T cell receptor beta chains were read from a single sample in a study of post-analysis software for immune sequencing data. Each CDR3 protein gets one entry after TCRdb re-called the PCR reads with MiXCR. The table has roughly 870,000 distinct CDR3 sequences, approximately 57% seen once. The sample was blood. The receptors derive from a girl under 18 with multiple sclerosis. CDR3s include the opening cysteine and the closing phenylalanine or tryptophan. A D gene is named only where the DNA matches it firmly. The size of a clone is reported for some rows only, either as once, few or many, or as a class for expanded clones.

>.|TRBV7-2|TRBJ2-7|few
TGTGCCAGCAGCCCCCGTTTGGGGGGAGTCGAGCAGTACTTC
CASSPRLGGVEQYF
>.|TRBV4-1|TRBJ2-6|few
TGCGCCAGCAGCCAAGGGGCAGCCGCGCTCTCTGGGGCCAACGTCCTGACTTTC
CASSQGAAALSGANVLTF
>TRBD2|TRBV20-1|TRBJ2-3|.
TGCAGTGCTAGAGTATCAAGCGGGAGGCTCACAGATACGCAGTATTTT
CSARVSSGRLTDTQYF
>.|TRBV6-1|TRBJ2-4|.
TGTGCCAGCAGTGAGCGCCCCTTTCAGTACTTC
CASSERPFQYF
>TRBD1|TRBV20-1|TRBJ1-1|.
TGCAGTGCTAGAGCGAGCCCGGGACAGGGTACGGGTTGGACTGAAGCTTTCTTT
CSARASPGQGTGWTEAFF
>TRBD1|TRBV7-3|TRBJ2-7|.
TGTGCCAGCAGCCCCGGACAGGCTTTGACCTACGAGCAGTACTTC
CASSPGQALTYEQYF
>TRBD1|TRBV6-4|TRBJ2-3|few
TGTGCCAGCTCTCGGGACAGGGGTCCAGATACGCAGTATTTT
CASSRDRGPDTQYF
>.|TRBV7-3|TRBJ2-1|once
TGTGCCAGCAGCGTAAACTTCGGGGCATACAATGAGCAGTTCTTC
CASSVNFGAYNEQFF
>TRBD1|TRBV7-2|TRBJ1-2|.
TGTGCCAGCAGCAAGACGACAGGGCCCTATGGCTACACCTTC
CASSKTTGPYGYTF
>.|TRBV2|TRBJ1-1|.
TGTGCCAGCACCTGGAAGGAGCCGCTGGGCGCTGAAGCTTTCTTT
CASTWKEPLGAEAFF
>TRBD2|TRBV6-5|TRBJ2-1|.
TGTGCCAGCAGTCAGTTAACTGGCGGGAGGGCCGGGGAGCAGTTCTTC
CASSQLTGGRAGEQFF
>TRBD1|TRBV10-3|TRBJ1-5|.
TGTGCCACCCGCCCATCCGGGACAGAAAGCAATCAGCCCCAGCATTTT
CATRPSGTESNQPQHF
>TRBD2|TRBV7-8|TRBJ2-1|few
TGTGCCAGCAGCTATTATAGCGGGAGGAAAAATTACAATGAGCAGTTCTTC
CASSYYSGRKNYNEQFF
>TRBD1|TRBV20-1|TRBJ2-7|.
TGCAGTGCTAGAGATGACAGGGTCAGTTACGAGCAGTACTTC
CSARDDRVSYEQYF
>TRBD2|TRBV6-6|TRBJ2-5|.
TGTGCCAGCAGTTCGCTAGCGGGAGTTGGGGGGCAAGAGACCCAGTACTTC
CASSSLAGVGGQETQYF
>.|TRBV10-1|TRBJ2-7|.
TGCGCCAGCAGTGAGTCCGGGGCGTCCGACGAGCAGTACTTC
CASSESGASDEQYF
>.|TRBV30|TRBJ2-3|.
TGTGCCTGGAGTGCGGGATTTATTACAGATACGCAGTATTTT
CAWSAGFITDTQYF
>.|TRBV11-2|TRBJ2-1|.
TGTGCCAGCAGCTTAGATCGAGGGGGGGACTACAATGAGCAGTTCTTC
CASSLDRGGDYNEQFF
>.|TRBV29-1|TRBJ1-1|.
TGCAGCGTCGCCGTGGGTTCCGCTGAAGCTTTCTTT
CSVAVGSAEAFF
>.|TRBV29-1|TRBJ1-2|.
TGCGGCGTTTCTAAGGGGGGCTATGGCTACACCTTC
CGVSKGGYGYTF
>TRBD1|TRBV25-1|TRBJ2-6|.
TGTGCCAGCAGTGAAACAGGGGGGCCAACTGGGGCCAACGTCCTGACTTTC
CASSETGGPTGANVLTF
>TRBD1|TRBV29-1|TRBJ2-1|.
TGCAGCCTCAACTCGGACAGGGGCTACAATGAGCAGTTCTTC
CSLNSDRGYNEQFF
>TRBD1|TRBV27|TRBJ2-7|.
TGTGCCAGCAGCACGAAGACAGGGGGAACCTACGAGCAGTACTTC
CASSTKTGGTYEQYF
>TRBD1|TRBV3-1|TRBJ1-2|many
TGTGCCAGCAGCCGACAGGGGGGAGTTGGCTACACCTTC
CASSRQGGVGYTF
>.|TRBV5-1|TRBJ2-3|.
TGCGCCAGCAGCTTGTCTACCGTCAAAACAGATACGCAGTATTTT
CASSLSTVKTDTQYF
>.|TRBV4-2|TRBJ2-7|.
TGTGCCAGCAGCCAAGATCGAACAGAATCCTACGAGCAGTACTTC
CASSQDRTESYEQYF
>.|TRBV20-1|TRBJ2-1|.
TGCAGTGCTAGATGGTCGGGGCCCGGGGCCTATGAGCAGTTCTTC
CSARWSGPGAYEQFF
>.|TRBV7-8|TRBJ1-6|.
TGTGCCAGCAGCTTTACGGCGGACCCCGGCCCTTCACCCCTCCACTTT
CASSFTADPGPSPLHF
>TRBD2|TRBV7-9|TRBJ2-5|.
TGTGCCAGCAGCCTACCACTAGCGGGGGACCAAGAGACCCAGTACTTC
CASSLPLAGDQETQYF
>TRBD2|TRBV7-2|TRBJ2-3|few
TGTGCCAGCAGCCCCCTATGGGGACTAGCGGCAGATACGCAGTATTTT
CASSPLWGLAADTQYF
>.|TRBV12-3/TRBV12-4|TRBJ2-7|.
TGTGCCAGCAGTCATGCCCCACCCGGACGGGACTACGAGCAGTACTTC
CASSHAPPGRDYEQYF
>.|TRBV29-1|TRBJ2-5|.
TGCAGCGTGAGCAGGGATCGGGAGACCCAGTACTTC
CSVSRDRETQYF
>.|TRBV15|TRBJ1-5|few
TGTGCCACCAGCAGACACGGACAGATGAATCAGCCCCAGCATTTT
CATSRHGQMNQPQHF
>TRBD1|TRBV10-2|TRBJ1-2|.
TGCGCCAGCAGTGAGTCGACAGGGTGGAACTATGGCTACACCTTC
CASSESTGWNYGYTF
>.|TRBV5-1|TRBJ1-2|.
TGCGCCAGCAGCTTGGTCTCAGGGTCGGATGGCTACACCTTC
CASSLVSGSDGYTF
>TRBD2|TRBV4-1|TRBJ2-7|few
TGCGCCAGCAGCCAAGAACTAGCGGGAGGGTCGTCCTACGAGCAGTACTTC
CASSQELAGGSSYEQYF
>.|TRBV5-1|TRBJ1-2|.
TGCGCCAGCAGCTTGGAGGTGGGTCCAGCTAACTATGGCTACACCTTC
CASSLEVGPANYGYTF
>.|TRBV6-6|TRBJ2-7|.
TGTGCCAGCAGTTACTCAAGGTCTGGGGCCCTCTACGAGCAGTACTTC
CASSYSRSGALYEQYF
>TRBD1|TRBV7-6|TRBJ1-1|.
TGTGCCAGCAGCTTCGGGATGGTTGGACAGGGATTTACTGAAGCTTTCTTT
CASSFGMVGQGFTEAFF
>TRBD1|TRBV29-1|TRBJ2-7|.
TGCAGCGCCCACAGGGGGGCCGAGCAGTACTTC
CSAHRGAEQYF
>.|TRBV27|TRBJ2-7|.
TGTGCCAGCAGCCCCTCCTCAGACAGGTCCTACGAGCAGTACTTC
CASSPSSDRSYEQYF
>TRBD2|TRBV6-2/TRBV6-3|TRBJ2-7|few
TGTGCCAGCAGTCCGACTAGCGGGGGCCGGTCCTACGAGCAGTACTTC
CASSPTSGGRSYEQYF
>TRBD2|TRBV20-1|TRBJ2-2|.
TGCAGTGCCAGACTAGCCCCCGGGGAGCTGTTTTTT
CSARLAPGELFF
>TRBD2|TRBV3-1|TRBJ2-4|.
TGTGCCAGCAGCCAAGTCGGGGACTATGCCAAAAACATTCAGTACTTC
CASSQVGDYAKNIQYF
>.|TRBV2|TRBJ2-4|.
TGTACCAGCAGTGGCCATTTAGGAGCCAAAAACATTCAGTACTTC
CTSSGHLGAKNIQYF
>TRBD1|TRBV6-6|TRBJ1-2|.
TGTGCCAGCAGCCCCCCCGGACAGGGCACTAACTATGGCTACACCTTC
CASSPPGQGTNYGYTF
>.|TRBV28|TRBJ2-7|.
TGTGCCAGCAGTCCCCCGGCCAACTACGAGCAGTACTTC
CASSPPANYEQYF
>.|TRBV4-2|TRBJ2-5|many
TGTGCCAGCAGCCAAACCGGACGAGAAGAGACCCAGTACTTC
CASSQTGREETQYF
>.|TRBV7-2|TRBJ2-7|.
TGTGCCAGCAGCTTAGTGGTAGCGTACGAGCAGTACTTC
CASSLVVAYEQYF
>TRBD2|TRBV7-8|TRBJ2-7|few
TGTGCCAGCAGCTTAGGCCCCTTTAGCGGGAGGGAGTACGAGCAGTACTTC
CASSLGPFSGREYEQYF
>.|TRBV20-1|TRBJ2-7|.
TGCAGTGCCCGAATCGGACAGACCGACTCCTACGAGCAGTACTTC
CSARIGQTDSYEQYF